A single T cell receptor beta chain is shown here with its context. This record comes from a study of blood T cell repertoires in COVID-19. Here immunoSEQ multiplex PCR was the method, and the copy in TCRdb shows in-frame clones only, minus some. This sample has nearly 55,000 clones; 65% to 85% occur once, and the top ten carry 14% to 15%. The sequence came from a human donor with active or convalescent COVID-19. The donor label of this sample is uncertain. The sample consisted of peripheral blood.

The CDR3 reads CASSLGRGRQHYEQYF. CDR3 nucleotides: TGTGCCAGCAGCCTGGGGCGGGGGCGGCAACACTACGAGCAGTACTTC. The rearrangement uses TRBV7-8 and TRBJ2-7; the D gene is possibly TRBD2 (7 bases). Germline lookup yields CDR1 SGHVS and CDR2 FQNEAQ. The CDR3 sequence is 16 residues long. Trimming pared 5 bases from V and 3 bases from J, leaving 20 bases between.